Below, 6 T cell receptor beta chains from the same sample are listed, as sequenced in a study of identical twins. TCRdb itself ran the 5' RACE reads through MiXCR, one entry per CDR3 protein. The sample has some 790,000 distinct CDR3 sequences; about 18% are singletons. These same data were also listed under a study on T cells expressing NK-cell markers.

Input material: PBMCs. Source of these receptors: a woman between 18 and 30 years old in good health.

The genes are TRBV12-5 and TRBJ2-3, with unresolved D. The CDR3 covers 10 residues. Trimming left V 6 bases short and J 8 bases short, with 6 bases between. Per germline, CDR1 LGHNT and CDR2 FRNRAP. CDR3 DNA sequence: TGTGCTAGTGGCGAGAGTACGCAGTATTTT. It is translated as CASGESTQYF.

There are many counts of this clonotype. The chain recombines TRBV20-1 with TRBJ1-5, with TRBD1 matching over 7 bases. Losses at the gene ends were 5 bases for V and 6 bases for J; bases not matched to a gene: 7. Germline V lookup: CDR1 DFQATT, CDR2 SNEGSKA (reference sequence). The CDR3 has 13 residues. The CDR3 reads CSAGGQWGQPQHF. The CDR3, as DNA: TGCAGTGCTGGGGGACAGTGGGGTCAGCCCCAGCATTTT.

This clonotype turned up a few times. This sequence joins TRBV10-3 and TRBJ2-3, with a weak D call TRBD2 (5 bases). The V gene lost 4 bases and the J gene lost 0 bases, with 14 bases spanning the gap. Germline V gene lookup returns CDR1 ENHRY and CDR2 SYGVKD. The CDR3 runs to 16 residues. The DNA for the CDR3 is TGTGCCATCAGTGCTTCCCGGACTCTGAGCACAGATACGCAGTATTTT. It translates to CAISASRTLSTDTQYF.

The chain links TRBV15 to TRBJ2-1; 7 positions match TRBD2. The germline V gene encodes CDR1 LNHNV and CDR2 YYDKDF (reference sequence). CDR3 length: 15 amino acids. V lost 5 bases to trimming and J lost 10 bases; unmatched junction nucleotides: 14. The chain's CDR3 is CATSSHGTTPWEQFF. CDR3 bases: TGTGCCACCAGCTCCCACGGGACTACCCCGTGGGAGCAGTTCTTC.

The gene calls are TRBV29-1 and TRBJ2-1, with TRBD1 as a possible D gene (5 bases). CDR1 SQVTM and CDR2 ANQGSEA come from the germline V gene. CDR3 length: 13 residues. V lost 3 bases and J 5 bases, leaving 11 bases between the germline ends. The CDR3 DNA follows: TGCAGCGTTGATGACAGAAGAAACAATGAGCAGTTCTTC. This translates into CSVDDRRNNEQFF.

At least ten counts were recorded for this clonotype. V usage is TRBV12-3 or TRBV12-4 and J usage is TRBJ1-6; 7 bases fit TRBD1. Germline trimming cut 8 bases from V and 9 bases from J; bases unmatched to any gene: 10. The CDR3 contains 14 residues. The CDR3 DNA follows: TGTGCCAGCGGCCACGGACAGGTTTCTTCACCCCTCCACTTT. Its translation: CASGHGQVSSPLHF.